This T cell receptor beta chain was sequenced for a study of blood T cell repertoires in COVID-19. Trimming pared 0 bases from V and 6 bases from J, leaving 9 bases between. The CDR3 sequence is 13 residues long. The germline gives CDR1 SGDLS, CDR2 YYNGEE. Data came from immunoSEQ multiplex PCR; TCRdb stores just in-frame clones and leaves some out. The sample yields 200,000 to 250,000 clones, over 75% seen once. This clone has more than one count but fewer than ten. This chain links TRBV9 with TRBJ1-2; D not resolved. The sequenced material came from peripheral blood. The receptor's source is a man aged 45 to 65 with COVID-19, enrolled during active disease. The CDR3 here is CASSVGFGDGYTF. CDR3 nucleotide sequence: TGTGCCAGCAGCGTAGGATTCGGGGATGGCTACACCTTC.